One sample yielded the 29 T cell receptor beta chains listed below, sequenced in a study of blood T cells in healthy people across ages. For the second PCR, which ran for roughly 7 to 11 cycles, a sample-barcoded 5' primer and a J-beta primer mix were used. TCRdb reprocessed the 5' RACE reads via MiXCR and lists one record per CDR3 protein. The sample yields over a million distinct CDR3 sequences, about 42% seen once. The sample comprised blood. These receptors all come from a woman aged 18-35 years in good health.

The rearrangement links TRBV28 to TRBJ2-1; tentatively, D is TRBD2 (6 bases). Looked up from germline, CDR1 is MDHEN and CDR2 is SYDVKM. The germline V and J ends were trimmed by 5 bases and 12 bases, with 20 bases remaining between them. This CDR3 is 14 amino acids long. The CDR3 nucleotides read TGTGCCAGCAGTACTGTTACAACCGGGACTGGGCAGTTCTTC. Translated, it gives CASSTVTTGTGQFF.

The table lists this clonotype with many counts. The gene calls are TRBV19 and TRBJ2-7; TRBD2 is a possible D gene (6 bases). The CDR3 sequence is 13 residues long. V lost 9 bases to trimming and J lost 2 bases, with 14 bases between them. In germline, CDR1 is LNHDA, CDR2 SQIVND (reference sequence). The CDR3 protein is CASSSGGTYEQYF. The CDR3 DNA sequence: TGTGCCAGCAGCTCCGGGGGTACCTACGAGCAGTACTTC.

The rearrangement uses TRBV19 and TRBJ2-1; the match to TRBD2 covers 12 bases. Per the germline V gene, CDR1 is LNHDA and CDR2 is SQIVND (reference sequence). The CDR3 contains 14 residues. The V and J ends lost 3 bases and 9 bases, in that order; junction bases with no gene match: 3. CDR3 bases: TGTGCCAGTAGTATGACTAGCGGGAGTATTGAGCAGTTCTTC. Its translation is CASSMTSGSIEQFF.

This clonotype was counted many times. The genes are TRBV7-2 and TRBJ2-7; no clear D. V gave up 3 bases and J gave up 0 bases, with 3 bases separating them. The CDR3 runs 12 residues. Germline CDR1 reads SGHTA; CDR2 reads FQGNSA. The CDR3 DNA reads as TGTGCCAGCAGCTTGTACTCCTACGAGCAGTACTTC. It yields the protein CASSLYSYEQYF.

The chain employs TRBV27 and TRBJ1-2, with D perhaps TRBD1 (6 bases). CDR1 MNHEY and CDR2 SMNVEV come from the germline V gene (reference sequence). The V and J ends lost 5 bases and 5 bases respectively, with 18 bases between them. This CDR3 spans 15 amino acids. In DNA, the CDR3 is TGTGCCAGCAGTCCCCTCGACAGGTCCGGGTATGGCTACACCTTC. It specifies CASSPLDRSGYGYTF.

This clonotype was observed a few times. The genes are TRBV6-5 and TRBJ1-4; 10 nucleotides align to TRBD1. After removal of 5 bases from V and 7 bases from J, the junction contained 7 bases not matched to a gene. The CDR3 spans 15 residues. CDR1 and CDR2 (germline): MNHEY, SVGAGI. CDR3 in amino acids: CASSKRQGAREKLFF. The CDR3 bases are TGTGCCAGCAGTAAGAGACAGGGGGCGCGTGAAAAACTGTTTTTT.

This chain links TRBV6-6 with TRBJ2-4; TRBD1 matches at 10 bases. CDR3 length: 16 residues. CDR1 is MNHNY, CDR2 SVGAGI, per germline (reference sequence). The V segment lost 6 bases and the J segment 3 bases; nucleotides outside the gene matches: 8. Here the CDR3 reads CASSRGQGDVKNIQYF. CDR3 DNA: TGTGCCAGCAGCCGAGGACAGGGGGATGTCAAAAACATTCAGTACTTC.

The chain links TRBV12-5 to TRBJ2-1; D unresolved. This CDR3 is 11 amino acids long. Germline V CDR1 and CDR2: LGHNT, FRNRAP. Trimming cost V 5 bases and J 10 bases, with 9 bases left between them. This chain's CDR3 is CASGARVEQFF. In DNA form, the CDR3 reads TGTGCTAGTGGTGCTCGTGTGGAGCAGTTCTTC.

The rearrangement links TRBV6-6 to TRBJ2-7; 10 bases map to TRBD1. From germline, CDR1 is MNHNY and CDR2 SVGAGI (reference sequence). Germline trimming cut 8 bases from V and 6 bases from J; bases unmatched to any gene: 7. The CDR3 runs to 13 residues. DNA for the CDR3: TGTGCCAGCGGGAGGGACAGGGGATCCGAGCAGTACTTC. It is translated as CASGRDRGSEQYF.

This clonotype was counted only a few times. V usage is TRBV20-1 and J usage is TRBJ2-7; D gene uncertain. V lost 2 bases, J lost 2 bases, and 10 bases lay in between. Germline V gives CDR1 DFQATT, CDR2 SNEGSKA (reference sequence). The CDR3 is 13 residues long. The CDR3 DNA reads TGCAGTGCTAGAACAGCTCAAACCTACGAGCAGTACTTC. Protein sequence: CSARTAQTYEQYF.

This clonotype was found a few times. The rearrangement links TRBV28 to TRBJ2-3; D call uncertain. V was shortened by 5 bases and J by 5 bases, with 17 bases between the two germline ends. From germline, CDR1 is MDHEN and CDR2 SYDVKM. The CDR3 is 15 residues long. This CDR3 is CASSGPAQRRDTQYF. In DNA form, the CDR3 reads TGTGCCAGCAGTGGCCCCGCACAGCGTAGAGATACGCAGTATTTT.

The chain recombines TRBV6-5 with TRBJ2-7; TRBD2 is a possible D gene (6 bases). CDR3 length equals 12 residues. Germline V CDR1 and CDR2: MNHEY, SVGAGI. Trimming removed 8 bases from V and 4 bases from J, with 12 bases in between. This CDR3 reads CASGEGRYEQYF. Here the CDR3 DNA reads TGTGCCAGCGGAGAGGGGAGGTACGAGCAGTACTTC.

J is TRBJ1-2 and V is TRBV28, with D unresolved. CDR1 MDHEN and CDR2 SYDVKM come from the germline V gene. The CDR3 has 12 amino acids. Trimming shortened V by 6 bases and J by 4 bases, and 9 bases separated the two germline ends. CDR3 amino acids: CASRWASYGYTF. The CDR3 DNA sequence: TGTGCCAGCAGATGGGCCTCCTATGGCTACACCTTC.

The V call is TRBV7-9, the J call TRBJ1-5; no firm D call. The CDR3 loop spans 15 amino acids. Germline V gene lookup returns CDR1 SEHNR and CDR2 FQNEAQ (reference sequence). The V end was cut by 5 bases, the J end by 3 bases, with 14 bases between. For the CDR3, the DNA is TGTGCCAGCAGCCCTTTGGGGAGCTACAATCAGCCCCAGCATTTT. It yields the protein CASSPLGSYNQPQHF.

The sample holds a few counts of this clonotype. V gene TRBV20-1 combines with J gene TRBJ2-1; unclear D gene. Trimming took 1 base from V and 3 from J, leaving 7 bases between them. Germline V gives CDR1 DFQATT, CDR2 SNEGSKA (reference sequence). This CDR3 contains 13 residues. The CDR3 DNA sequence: TGCAGTGCTAGAGGGTCAAACTACAATGAGCAGTTCTTC. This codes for CSARGSNYNEQFF.

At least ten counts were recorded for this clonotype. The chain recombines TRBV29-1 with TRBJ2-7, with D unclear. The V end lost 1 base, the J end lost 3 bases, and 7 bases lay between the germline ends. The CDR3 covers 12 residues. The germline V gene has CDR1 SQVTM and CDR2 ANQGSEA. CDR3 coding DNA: TGCAGCGTTGAAGCGGCAGACTACGAGCAGTACTTC. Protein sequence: CSVEAADYEQYF.

The CDR3 coding sequence is TGCGCCAGCAGCCAAGAAGTCGCACTCTCCTACAATGAGCAGTTCTTC. Amino acids: CASSQEVALSYNEQFF. The rearrangement joins TRBV4-3 to TRBJ2-1; D not resolved. The germline V and J ends were trimmed by 0 bases and 0 bases, with 9 bases remaining between them. CDR1 LGHNA and CDR2 YSLEER come from the germline V gene. This CDR3 is 16 amino acids long.

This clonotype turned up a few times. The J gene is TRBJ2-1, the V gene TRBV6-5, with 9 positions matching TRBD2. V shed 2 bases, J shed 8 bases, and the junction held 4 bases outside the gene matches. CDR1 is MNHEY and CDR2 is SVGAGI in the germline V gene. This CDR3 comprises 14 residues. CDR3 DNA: TGTGCCAGCAGTTACGGGCGGGAGGGCTATGAGCAGTTCTTC. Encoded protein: CASSYGREGYEQFF.

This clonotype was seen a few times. The CDR3, as DNA: TGTGCCAGCAGATCATTGACTGGGACAGGCCTAAAGGGAAGCTCCTACGAGCAGTACTTC. As protein: CASRSLTGTGLKGSSYEQYF. V usage is TRBV7-2 and J usage is TRBJ2-7, with TRBD1 matching 8 bases. The junction had 22 bases not matched to a gene; V was cut back by 6 bases and J by 0 bases. The CDR3 has 20 amino acids. The V gene's germline CDR1 is SGHTA and CDR2 FQGNSA. The full variable domain, its missing parts supplied by reference TRBV7-2 and TRBJ2-7, is GAGVSQSPSNKVTEKGKDVELRCDPISGHTALYWYRQSLGQGLEFLIYFQGNSAPDKSGLPSDRFSAERTGGSVSTLTIQRTQQEDSAVYLCASRSLTGTGLKGSSYEQYFGPGTRLTVT.

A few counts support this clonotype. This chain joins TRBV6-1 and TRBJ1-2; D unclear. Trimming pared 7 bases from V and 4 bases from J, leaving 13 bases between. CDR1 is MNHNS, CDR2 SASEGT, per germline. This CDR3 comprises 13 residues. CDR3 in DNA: TGTGCCAGCACGCCCCAGCGTCGCTATGGCTACACCTTC. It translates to CASTPQRRYGYTF.

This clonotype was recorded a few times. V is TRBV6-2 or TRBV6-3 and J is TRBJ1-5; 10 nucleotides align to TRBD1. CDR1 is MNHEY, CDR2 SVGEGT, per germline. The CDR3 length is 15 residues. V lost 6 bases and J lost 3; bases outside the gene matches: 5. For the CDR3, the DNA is TGTGCCAGCAGCGAGACAGGGGGCGTCAATCAGCCCCAGCATTTT. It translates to CASSETGGVNQPQHF.

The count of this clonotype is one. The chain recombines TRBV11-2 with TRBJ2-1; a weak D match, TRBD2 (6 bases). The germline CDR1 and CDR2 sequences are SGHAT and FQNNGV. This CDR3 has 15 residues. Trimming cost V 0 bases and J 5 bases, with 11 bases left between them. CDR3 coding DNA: TGTGCCAGCAGCTTAGAGTCTAGCGCTCACAATGAGCAGTTCTTC. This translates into CASSLESSAHNEQFF.

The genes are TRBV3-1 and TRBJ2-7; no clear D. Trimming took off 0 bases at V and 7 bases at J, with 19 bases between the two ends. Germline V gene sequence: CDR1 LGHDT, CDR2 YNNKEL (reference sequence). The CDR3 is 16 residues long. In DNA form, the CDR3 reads TGTGCCAGCAGCCAAGAAATCTCGATCGTGGGGAATGAGCAGTACTTC. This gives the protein CASSQEISIVGNEQYF.

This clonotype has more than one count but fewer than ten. CDR3 sequence reads: CASSASTGGYETQYF. CDR3 DNA: TGTGCCAGCAGCGCAAGTACAGGGGGCTATGAGACCCAGTACTTC. V is TRBV7-9 and J is TRBJ2-5, with 9 bases matching TRBD1. This CDR3 contains 15 residues. The V gene end was trimmed by 5 bases and the J gene end by 5 bases; junction bases not matched to a gene: 9. Germline CDR1 SEHNR, CDR2 FQNEAQ (reference sequence).

This chain's CDR3 is CASSRPSGKRNQPQHF. CDR3 nucleotides: TGTGCCAGCAGTCGCCCCTCCGGTAAGCGCAATCAGCCCCAGCATTTT. The J gene is TRBJ1-5, the V gene TRBV28; the D is unclear. The CDR3 is made up of 16 amino acids. V was shortened by 5 bases and J by 2 bases, with 16 bases between the two germline ends. Germline-derived CDR1 and CDR2 are MDHEN and SYDVKM.

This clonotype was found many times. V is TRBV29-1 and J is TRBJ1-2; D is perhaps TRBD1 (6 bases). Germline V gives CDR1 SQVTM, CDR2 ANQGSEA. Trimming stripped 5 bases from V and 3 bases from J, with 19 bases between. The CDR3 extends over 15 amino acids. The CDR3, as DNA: TGCAGCGTTTCCCCGCGACAGGCCGAGGACTATGGCTACACCTTC. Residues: CSVSPRQAEDYGYTF.

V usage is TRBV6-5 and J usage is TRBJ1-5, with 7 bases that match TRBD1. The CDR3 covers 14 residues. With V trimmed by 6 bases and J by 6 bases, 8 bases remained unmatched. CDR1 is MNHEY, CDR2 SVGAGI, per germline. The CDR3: CASRTGQGGQPQHF. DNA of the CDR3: TGTGCCAGCAGGACAGGGCAGGGTGGTCAGCCCCAGCATTTT.

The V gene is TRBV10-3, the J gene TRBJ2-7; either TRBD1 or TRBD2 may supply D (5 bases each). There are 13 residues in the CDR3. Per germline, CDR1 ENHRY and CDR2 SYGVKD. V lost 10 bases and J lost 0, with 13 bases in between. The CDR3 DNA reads TGTGCCAACCGGGACGCAGACTCCTACGAGCAGTACTTC. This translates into CANRDADSYEQYF.

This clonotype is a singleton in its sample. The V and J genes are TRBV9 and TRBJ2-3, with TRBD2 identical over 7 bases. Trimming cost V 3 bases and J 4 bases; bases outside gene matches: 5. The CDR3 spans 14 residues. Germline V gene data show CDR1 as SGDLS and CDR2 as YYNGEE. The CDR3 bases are TGTGCCAGCAGCGGGGCTAGCGGCGCAGATACGCAGTATTTT. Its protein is CASSGASGADTQYF.